This T cell receptor beta chain was obtained from a study of cytomegalovirus exposure and HLA in healthy donors. Germline CDR1 is MGHRA and CDR2 is YSYEKL. V shed 0 bases and J shed 4 bases, with 15 bases lying between them. The CDR3 totals 16 residues. It was with 60 Vbeta and 13 Jbeta primers that the PCR ran. Profiling relied on immunoSEQ multiplex PCR, and the TCRdb table lists in-frame clones only, not all of them. The top ten hold approximately 0.47% of the sample, which has hundreds of thousands of clones, roughly 73% seen once. The material sequenced was PBMCs. This chain connects TRBV4-1 to TRBJ1-1; tentatively, D is TRBD1 (6 bases). The sequence was obtained from a boy between 10 and 17 years old in good health and CMV-seronegative. CDR3 DNA: TGCGCCAGCAGCCAAGATCGAGGGATAGGGGGCACTGAAGCTTTCTTT. This codes for CASSQDRGIGGTEAFF.